This TCR beta chain was sequenced for a study of identical twins. Whole-study results and caveats: In beta out-of-frame sequences, the excess sharing between twins was weaker. Models underestimated TCR alpha sharing (out-of-frame) in monozygotic twins. Some out-of-frame alpha sequences were shared by twins, and these showed excess low generation probability.

On this clonotype itself: Its antigen is still unknown.

The junction had 10 bases not matched to a gene; V was cut back by 8 bases and J by 4 bases. This CDR3 has 14 amino acids. A single record per CDR3 protein comes from TCRdb applying MiXCR to the 5' RACE reads. The table has 400,000 to 650,000 distinct CDR3 sequences, under 25% seen once. The sample was also linked to a second study, of T cells expressing NK-cell markers. Per that paper: Beta-chain profiling covered CD3+CD56+NKG2C+, CD3+CD56+NKG2C- and CD3+CD56-NKG2C+ sorted subsets.

The sequence derives from a woman under 30 in good health. The chain recombines TRBV12-3 or TRBV12-4 with TRBJ1-2; the match to TRBD1 covers 7 bases. The sequenced sample was CD4+ T cells sorted from blood. CDR3: CASARGQGVYGYTF. The CDR3, as DNA: TGTGCCAGCGCTAGAGGGCAGGGGGTCTATGGCTACACCTTC.